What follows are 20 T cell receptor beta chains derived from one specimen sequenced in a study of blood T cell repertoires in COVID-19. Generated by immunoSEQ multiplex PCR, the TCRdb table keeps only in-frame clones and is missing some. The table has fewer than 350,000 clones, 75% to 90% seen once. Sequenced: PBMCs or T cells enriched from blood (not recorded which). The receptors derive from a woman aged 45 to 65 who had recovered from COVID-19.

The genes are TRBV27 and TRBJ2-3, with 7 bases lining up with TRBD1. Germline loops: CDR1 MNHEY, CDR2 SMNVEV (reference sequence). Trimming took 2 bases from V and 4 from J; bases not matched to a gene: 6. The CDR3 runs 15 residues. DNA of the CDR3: TGTGCCAGCAGTTTAGGGGCAGGGGGAGCAGATACGCAGTATTTT. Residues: CASSLGAGGADTQYF.

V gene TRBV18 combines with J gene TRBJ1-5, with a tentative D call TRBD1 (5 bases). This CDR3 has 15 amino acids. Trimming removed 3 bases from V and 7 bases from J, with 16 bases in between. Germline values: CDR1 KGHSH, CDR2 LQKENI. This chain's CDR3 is CASSPSGGFRQPQHF. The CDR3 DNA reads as TGTGCCAGCTCACCCTCCGGGGGGTTTAGGCAGCCCCAGCATTTT.

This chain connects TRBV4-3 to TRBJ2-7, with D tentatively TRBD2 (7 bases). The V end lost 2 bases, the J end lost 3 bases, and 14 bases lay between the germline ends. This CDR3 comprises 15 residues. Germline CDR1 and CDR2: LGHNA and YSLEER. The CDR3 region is CASSQNGGQSYEQYF. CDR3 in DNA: TGCGCCAGCAGCCAAAACGGGGGGCAGAGCTACGAGCAGTACTTC.

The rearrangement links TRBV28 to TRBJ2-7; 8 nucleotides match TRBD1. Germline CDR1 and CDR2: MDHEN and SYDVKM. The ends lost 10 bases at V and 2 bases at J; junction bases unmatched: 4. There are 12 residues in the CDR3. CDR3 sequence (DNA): TGTGCCACCCAGGGGGCGCCCTACGAGCAGTACTTC. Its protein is CATQGAPYEQYF.

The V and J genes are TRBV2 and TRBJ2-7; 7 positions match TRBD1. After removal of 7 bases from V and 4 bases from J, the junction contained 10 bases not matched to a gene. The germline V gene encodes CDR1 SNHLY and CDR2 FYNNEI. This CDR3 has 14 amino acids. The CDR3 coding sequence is TGTGCCAGCACAAATTACAGGGGTTCGTACGAGCAGTACTTC. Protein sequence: CASTNYRGSYEQYF.

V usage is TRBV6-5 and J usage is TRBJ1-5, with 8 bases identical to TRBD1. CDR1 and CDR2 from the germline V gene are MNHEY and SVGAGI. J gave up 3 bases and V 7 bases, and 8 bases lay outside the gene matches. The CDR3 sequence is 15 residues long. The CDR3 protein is CASTSTGAYNQPQHF. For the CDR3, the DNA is TGTGCCAGCACTTCGACAGGGGCCTACAATCAGCCCCAGCATTTT.

CDR3 loop: CASSAQLQGAQETQYF. DNA of the CDR3: TGTGCCAGCAGCGCCCAATTACAGGGAGCCCAAGAGACCCAGTACTTC. The chain carries TRBV7-2 and TRBJ2-5, with a weak D call TRBD1 (6 bases). The CDR3 consists of 16 residues. The V and J ends lost 5 bases and 1 base respectively, with 17 bases between them. Germline V gene lookup returns CDR1 SGHTA and CDR2 FQGNSA.

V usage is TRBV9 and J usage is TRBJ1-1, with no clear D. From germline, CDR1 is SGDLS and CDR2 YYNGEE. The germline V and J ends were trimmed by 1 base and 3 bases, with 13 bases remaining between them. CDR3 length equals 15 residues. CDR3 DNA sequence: TGTGCCAGCAGCGTAAGGAGTGGCTTGGACACTGAAGCTTTCTTT. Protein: CASSVRSGLDTEAFF.

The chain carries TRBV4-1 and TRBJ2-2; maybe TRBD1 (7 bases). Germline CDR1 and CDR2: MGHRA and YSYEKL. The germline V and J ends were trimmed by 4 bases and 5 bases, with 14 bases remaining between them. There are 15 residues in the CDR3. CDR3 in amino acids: CASSPGGGATGELFF. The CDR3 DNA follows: TGCGCCAGCAGCCCCGGAGGGGGCGCAACCGGGGAGCTGTTTTTT.

CDR3 region: CASSSVNSNTEAFF. DNA of the CDR3: TGTGCCAGCAGCTCCGTAAACTCGAACACTGAAGCTTTCTTT. This chain links TRBV5-4 with TRBJ1-1, with unresolved D. V lost 3 bases and J 1 base, leaving 10 bases between the germline ends. Germline CDR1 SGHNT, CDR2 YYREEE (reference sequence). The CDR3 covers 14 residues.

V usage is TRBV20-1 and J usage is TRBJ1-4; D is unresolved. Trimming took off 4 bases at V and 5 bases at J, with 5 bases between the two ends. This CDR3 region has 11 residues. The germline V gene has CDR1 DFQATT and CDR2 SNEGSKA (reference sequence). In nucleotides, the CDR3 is TGCAGTGCTAAAATAAATGAAAAACTGTTTTTT. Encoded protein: CSAKINEKLFF.

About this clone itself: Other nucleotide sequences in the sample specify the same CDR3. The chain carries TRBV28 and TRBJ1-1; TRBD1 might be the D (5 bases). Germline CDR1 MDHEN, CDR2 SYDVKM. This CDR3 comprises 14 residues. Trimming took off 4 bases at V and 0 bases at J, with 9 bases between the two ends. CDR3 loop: CASSSSGLNTEAFF. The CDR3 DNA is TGTGCCAGCAGTTCATCAGGGTTGAACACTGAAGCTTTCTTT.

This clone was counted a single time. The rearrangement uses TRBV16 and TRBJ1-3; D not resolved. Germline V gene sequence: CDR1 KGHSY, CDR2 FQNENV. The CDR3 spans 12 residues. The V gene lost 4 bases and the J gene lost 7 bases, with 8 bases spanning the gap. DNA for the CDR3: TGTGCCAGCAGCCCGCCGGGGAACACCATATATTTT. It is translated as CASSPPGNTIYF.

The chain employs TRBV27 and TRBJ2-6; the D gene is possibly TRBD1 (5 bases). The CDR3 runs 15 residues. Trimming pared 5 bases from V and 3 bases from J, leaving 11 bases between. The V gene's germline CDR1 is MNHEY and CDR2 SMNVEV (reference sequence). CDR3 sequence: CASSPDSFGANVLTF. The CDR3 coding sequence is TGTGCCAGCAGTCCAGACAGCTTTGGGGCCAACGTCCTGACTTTC. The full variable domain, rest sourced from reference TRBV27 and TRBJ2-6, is EAQVTQNPRYLITVTGKKLTVTCSQNMNHEYMSWYRQDPGLGLRQIYYSMNVEVTDKGDVPEGYKVSRKEKRNFPLILESPSPNQTSLYFCASSPDSFGANVLTFGAGSRLTVL.

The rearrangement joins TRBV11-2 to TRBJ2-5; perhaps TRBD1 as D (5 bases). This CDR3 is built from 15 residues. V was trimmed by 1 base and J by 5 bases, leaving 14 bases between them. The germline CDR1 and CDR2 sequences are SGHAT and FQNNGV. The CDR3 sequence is CASSLVRAGRETQYF. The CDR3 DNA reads TGTGCCAGCAGCTTAGTTAGGGCAGGGCGGGAGACCCAGTACTTC.

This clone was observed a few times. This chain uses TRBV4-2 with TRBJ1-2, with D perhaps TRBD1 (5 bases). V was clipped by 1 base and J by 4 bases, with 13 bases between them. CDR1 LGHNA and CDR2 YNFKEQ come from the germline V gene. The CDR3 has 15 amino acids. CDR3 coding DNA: TGTGCCAGCAGCCAAGTCGCTGACAGCTCCTATGGCTACACCTTC. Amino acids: CASSQVADSSYGYTF.

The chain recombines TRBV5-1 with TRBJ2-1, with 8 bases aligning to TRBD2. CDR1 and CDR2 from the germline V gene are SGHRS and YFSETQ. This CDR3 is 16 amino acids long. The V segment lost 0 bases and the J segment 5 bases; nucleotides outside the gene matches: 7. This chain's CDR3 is CASSLDPGGPNNEQFF. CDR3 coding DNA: TGCGCCAGCAGCTTGGATCCGGGGGGGCCGAACAATGAGCAGTTCTTC.

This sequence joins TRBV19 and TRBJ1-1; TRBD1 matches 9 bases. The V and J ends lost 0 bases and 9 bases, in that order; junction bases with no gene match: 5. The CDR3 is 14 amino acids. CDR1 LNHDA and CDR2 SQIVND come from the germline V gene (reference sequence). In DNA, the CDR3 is TGTGCCAGTAGTATAGATCAAGGGACAGGGAAAGCTTTCTTT. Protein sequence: CASSIDQGTGKAFF.

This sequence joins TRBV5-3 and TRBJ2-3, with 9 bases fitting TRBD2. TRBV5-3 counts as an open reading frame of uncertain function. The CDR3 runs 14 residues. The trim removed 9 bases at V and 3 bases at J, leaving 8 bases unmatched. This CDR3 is CATKLAGGTDTQYF. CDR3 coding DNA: TGTGCCACAAAGCTGGCGGGAGGGACAGATACGCAGTATTTT.

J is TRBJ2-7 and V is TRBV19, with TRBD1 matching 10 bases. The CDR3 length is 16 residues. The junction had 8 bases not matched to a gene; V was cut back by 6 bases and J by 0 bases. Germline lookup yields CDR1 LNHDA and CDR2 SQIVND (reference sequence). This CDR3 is CASRQTRDRGSYEQYF. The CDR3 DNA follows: TGTGCCAGTAGACAAACCAGGGACAGGGGCTCCTACGAGCAGTACTTC.